This T cell receptor beta chain was captured by sequencing in a study of early stage breast cancer tumors. The study, taken as a whole, reports: Tumors had about 2.6-fold higher T cell density than normal breast.

Each sample had two DNA replicates, roughly 0.5 ug blood or about 1.5 ug tissue. Generated by immunoSEQ multiplex PCR, the TCRdb table keeps only in-frame clones and is missing some. The sample has 25,000 to 35,000 clones, roughly 80% seen once. From germline, CDR1 is SGHDT and CDR2 YYEEEE. The CDR3 consists of 14 residues. The V gene lost 6 bases and the J gene lost 5 bases, with 14 bases spanning the gap. A note on this clone: Its antigen remains unknown.

V is TRBV5-6 and J is TRBJ1-4; D uncertain. The source is a person aged 60 to 70 with breast cancer. The sequenced sample consisted of blood. Here the CDR3 DNA reads TGTGCCAGCAATCGATTGAGGTGGAATGAAAAACTGTTTTTT. Its translation: CASNRLRWNEKLFF.